This T cell receptor beta chain was observed in a study of OX40 agonist ivuxolimab in advanced cancers. Regarding the study as a whole: Relative to CD4+, CD8+ T cells held more expanded clones on average.

The V and J ends lost 3 bases and 10 bases, in that order; junction bases with no gene match: 7. The germline V gene has CDR1 SGDLS and CDR2 YYNGEE. The CDR3 runs to 14 residues. Produced via immunoSEQ multiplex PCR; TCRdb's table is partial and in-frame only. The table lists approximately 50,000 clones, more than 75% of them singletons, with 2% to 3% in the top ten. As regards this clone: Its antigen remains unidentified.

The TCR comes from an adult with an advanced solid tumor such as melanoma, head and neck, liver or kidney cancer. The chain links TRBV9 to TRBJ2-1; TRBD2 agrees at 10 bases. Material: CD4+ or CD8+ T cells sorted from blood, obtained in a trial of the OX40 agonist ivuxolimab. The CDR3 region is CASSAVLAGEEQFF. The CDR3 DNA sequence: TGTGCCAGCAGCGCGGTTCTAGCGGGAGAGGAGCAGTTCTTC.